This TCR beta chain is from a study of PD-1 blockade in classical Hodgkin lymphoma (dated by TCRdb to about 2020). Context from the whole study: Nivolumab dosing was 3 mg/kg intravenously every 2 weeks, continuing until either disease progression or unacceptable toxicity. The study used TCR beta sequencing and CyTOF to define a peripheral blood immune signature of response to PD-1 blockade in classical Hodgkin lymphoma. Study-wide findings and limitations: Among trial patients, those achieving complete response had baseline diversity similar to that of newly diagnosed patients, while diversity was significantly lower in partial responders and progressors. Lower diversity was observed in patients in whom nivolumab was started less than 1 year after ASCT, and these patients were excluded from later analyses so that confounding by immune reconstitution would be avoided. Only a single clinical trial cohort was studied, and what caused the repertoire differences, possibly disease activity or prior therapy, remained undefined. Baseline TCR diversity was reported to be lower in newly diagnosed patients than in healthy donors and to be lower still in relapsed/refractory patients. By C4D1, a significant rise was seen in CD4+ TCR diversity but not in CD8+ TCR diversity (p=0.0027 vs p=0.16), and the rise was most apparent among complete responders (p=0.02).

Genomic DNA was extracted with the Qiagen DNeasy kit from unsorted PBMCs and from negatively selected CD4+ and CD8+ fractions. Using primers that anneal to V and J segments, immunoSEQ multiplex PCR amplified the TCR beta CDR3 regions. Amplification bias was minimized using a synthetic immune receptor repertoire, and residual bias was removed computationally after sequencing. The published analysis was carried out like this. Custom Python scripts were used to quantify repertoire diversity as the Shannon entropy index. Unsorted, CD4+ and CD8+ repertoires were analyzed separately, except in combined analyses where CD4+ and CD8+ sequences were merged in silico. Clonal expansion was defined as a frequency increase of at least 2-fold after treatment compared with C1D1, and clones undetected at baseline were assigned a pseudocount of 0.5. Clones with 0 or 1 copy at C1D1 were defined as singleton clones, while clones with 2 or more copies were defined as non-singleton clones. Clones expanded in unsorted samples were annotated as CD4+, CD8+ or unknown by matching protein sequences in sorted samples from the same patient. Diversity changes from C1D1 to C4D1 were tested in paired samples using Wilcoxon tests. The clones in this table, taken by TCRdb from immuneACCESS, are in-frame only. Not every clone is retained; where verified, under half of the shortfall comes from an unresolved V gene, and the cause of the rest is unknown. For V, J and clone size, that table is used; D and trimming come from the DNA. The sample has about 93,000 clones on record, around 78% of them singletons. 8% to 9.5% of the sample is held by the ten biggest clonotypes.

Read against the paper, the sample's time point label means: cycle 4 day 1 (C4D1), after more than 5 weeks of nivolumab. Every trial patient had relapsed following autologous stem cell transplantation, and prior brentuximab vedotin exposure was what differed among cohorts A, B and C. The trial cohort was composed of 55 to 65 patients with relapsed/refractory classical Hodgkin lymphoma, for whom complete response, partial response or progressive disease was recorded as best overall response. Single-agent nivolumab was administered to trial patients in the multi-cohort phase II CheckMate 205 trial. Best overall response was determined by an independent review committee according to the 2007 International Working Group response criteria. Trial PBMCs were collected immediately before nivolumab initiation (C1D1) and during therapy at cycle 2 day 1 and cycle 4 day 1. Peripheral blood was collected in 8 mL Vacutainer Cell Preparation Tubes, from which PBMCs were isolated by centrifugation and then cryopreserved.

This clone turned up a few times. What antigen it recognizes has not been identified. No qualities accompany the bases; no much larger clone lies one base away. From cysteine to phenylalanine, the CDR3 is 13 amino acids long. Only the CDR3 DNA stays, 39 bases, in frame from base 1. Between the V and J ends, shortened by 5 bases and 5 bases respectively, the junction contains 12 bases. Via the germline V gene, CDR1 is SGHVS and CDR2 FQNEAQ. The TCR sequence derives from a human donor with classical Hodgkin lymphoma. The chain was built from TRBV7-8 and TRBJ1-1, with the identity of the D gene unclear. The sample here was peripheral blood mononuclear cells (PBMCs), taken before the fourth cycle of nivolumab. CDR3 sequence: CASSPSFVTEAFF. In nucleotides, the sequence is TGTGCCAGCAGCCCCTCTTTTGTTACTGAAGCTTTCTTT. The variable domain in full, with residues beyond the CDR3 obtained from the reference TRBV7-8 and TRBJ1-1 genes, is GAGVSQSPRYKVAKRGQDVALRCDPISGHVSLFWYQQALGQGPEFLTYFQNEAQLDKSGLPSDRFFAERPEGSVSTLKIQRTQQEDSAVYLCASSPSFVTEAFFGQGTRLTVV.